The sequence of this TCR beta chain was determined in a study of radiotherapy plus CTLA-4 blockade in lung cancer. V shed 2 bases, J shed 4 bases, and the junction held 11 bases outside the gene matches. Germline V gene sequence: CDR1 GTSNPN, CDR2 SVGIG (reference sequence). The CDR3 is 16 amino acids. Measured with immunoSEQ multiplex PCR; TCRdb has only the in-frame clones, and not every one. The sample contains approximately 41,000 clones, 65% to 75% of which appear only once. This sequence originates from a human donor with non-small cell lung cancer who had stable disease on radiotherapy plus ipilimumab. The V gene is TRBV30, the J gene TRBJ1-2; 9 nucleotides match TRBD1. This specimen consisted of peripheral blood, obtained from a patient treated with radiotherapy plus ipilimumab. CDR3 loop: CAWSPGQGPLIYGYTF. CDR3 coding DNA: TGTGCCTGGAGTCCCGGACAGGGGCCTTTAATCTATGGCTACACCTTC.